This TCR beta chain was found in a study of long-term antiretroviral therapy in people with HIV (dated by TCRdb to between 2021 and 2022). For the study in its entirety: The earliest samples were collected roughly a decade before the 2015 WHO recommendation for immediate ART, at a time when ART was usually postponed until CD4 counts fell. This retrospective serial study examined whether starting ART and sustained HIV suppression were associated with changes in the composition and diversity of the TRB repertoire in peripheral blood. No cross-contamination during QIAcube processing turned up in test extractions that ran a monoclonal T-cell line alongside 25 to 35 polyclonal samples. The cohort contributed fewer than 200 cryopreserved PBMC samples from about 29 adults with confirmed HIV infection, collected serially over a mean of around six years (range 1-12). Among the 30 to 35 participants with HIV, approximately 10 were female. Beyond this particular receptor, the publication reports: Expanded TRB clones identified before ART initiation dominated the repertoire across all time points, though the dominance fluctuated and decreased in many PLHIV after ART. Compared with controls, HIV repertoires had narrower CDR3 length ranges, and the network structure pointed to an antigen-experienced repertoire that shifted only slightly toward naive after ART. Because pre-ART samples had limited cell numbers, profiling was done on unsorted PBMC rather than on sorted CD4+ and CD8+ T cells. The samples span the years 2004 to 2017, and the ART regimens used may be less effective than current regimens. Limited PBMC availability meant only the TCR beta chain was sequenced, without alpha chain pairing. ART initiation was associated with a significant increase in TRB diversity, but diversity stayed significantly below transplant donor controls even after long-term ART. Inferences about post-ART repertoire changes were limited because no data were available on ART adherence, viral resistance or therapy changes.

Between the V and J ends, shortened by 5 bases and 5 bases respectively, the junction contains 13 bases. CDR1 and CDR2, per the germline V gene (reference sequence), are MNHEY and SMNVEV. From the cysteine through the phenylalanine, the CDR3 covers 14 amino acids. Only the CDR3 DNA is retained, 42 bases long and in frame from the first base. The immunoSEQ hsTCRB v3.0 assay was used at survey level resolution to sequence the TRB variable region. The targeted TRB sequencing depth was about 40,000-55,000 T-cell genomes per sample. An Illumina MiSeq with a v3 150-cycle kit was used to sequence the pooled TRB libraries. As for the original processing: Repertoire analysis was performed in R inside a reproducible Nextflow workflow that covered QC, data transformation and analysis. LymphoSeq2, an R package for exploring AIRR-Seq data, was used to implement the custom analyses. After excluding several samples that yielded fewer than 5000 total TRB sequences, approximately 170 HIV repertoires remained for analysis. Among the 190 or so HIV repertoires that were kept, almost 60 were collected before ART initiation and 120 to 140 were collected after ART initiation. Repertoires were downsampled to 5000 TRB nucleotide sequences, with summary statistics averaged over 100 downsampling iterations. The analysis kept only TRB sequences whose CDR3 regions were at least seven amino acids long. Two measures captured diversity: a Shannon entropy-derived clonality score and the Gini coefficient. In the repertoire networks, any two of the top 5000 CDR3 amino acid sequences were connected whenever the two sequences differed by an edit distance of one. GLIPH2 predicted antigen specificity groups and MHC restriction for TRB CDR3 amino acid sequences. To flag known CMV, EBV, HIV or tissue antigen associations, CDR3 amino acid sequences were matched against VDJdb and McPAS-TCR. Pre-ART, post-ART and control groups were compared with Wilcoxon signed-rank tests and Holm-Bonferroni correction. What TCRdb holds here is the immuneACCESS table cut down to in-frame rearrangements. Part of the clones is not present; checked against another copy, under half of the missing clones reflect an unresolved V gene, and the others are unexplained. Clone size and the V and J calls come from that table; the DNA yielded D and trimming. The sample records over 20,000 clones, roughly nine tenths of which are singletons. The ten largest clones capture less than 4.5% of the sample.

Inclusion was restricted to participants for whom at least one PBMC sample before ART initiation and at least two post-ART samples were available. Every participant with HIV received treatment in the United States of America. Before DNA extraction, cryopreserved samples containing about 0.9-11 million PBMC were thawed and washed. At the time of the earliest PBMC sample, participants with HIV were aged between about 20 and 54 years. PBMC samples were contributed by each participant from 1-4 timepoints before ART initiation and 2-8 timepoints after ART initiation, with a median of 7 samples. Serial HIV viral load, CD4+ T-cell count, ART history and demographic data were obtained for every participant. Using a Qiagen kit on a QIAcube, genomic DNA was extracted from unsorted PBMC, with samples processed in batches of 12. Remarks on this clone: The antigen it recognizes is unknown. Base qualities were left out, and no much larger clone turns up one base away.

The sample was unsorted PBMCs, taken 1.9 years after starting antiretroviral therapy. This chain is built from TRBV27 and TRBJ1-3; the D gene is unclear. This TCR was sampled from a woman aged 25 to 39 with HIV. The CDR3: CASSPTFTRNTIYF. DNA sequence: TGTGCCAGCAGTCCGACGTTTACCAGAAACACCATATATTTT.